The 2 T cell receptor beta chains reported below all come from one sample, sequenced in a study of shared clonotypes between healthy human individuals. Produced via immunoSEQ multiplex PCR; TCRdb's table is partial and in-frame only. The sample carries over 850,000 clones, more than 75% recorded once. The sequenced sample was memory CD4+ T cells from PBMCs. Subset: CD45RA-negative fraction. The origin of the receptors is a man aged 18-30 years in good health. Some clones in this sample may be carry-over from other donors' samples.

A remark on this clone: Different DNA sequences within this sample yield the same CDR3. This sequence joins TRBV18 and TRBJ2-5; 8 bases agree with TRBD2. The CDR3 consists of 15 residues. CDR1 KGHSH and CDR2 LQKENI come from the germline V gene. The V gene end was trimmed by 5 bases and the J gene end by 4 bases; junction bases not matched to a gene: 9. This CDR3 reads CASSSREGLSETQYF. In DNA, the CDR3 is TGTGCCAGCTCAAGTCGGGAGGGCCTGTCAGAGACCCAGTACTTC.

The chain joins TRBV7-8 to TRBJ2-5, with D perhaps TRBD2 (6 bases). CDR3 length equals 16 residues. The ends were cut back, 1 base at V and 4 bases at J, with 16 bases in the middle. Germline V CDR1 and CDR2: SGHVS, FQNEAQ. In nucleotides, the CDR3 is TGTGCCAGCAGCTTAGTGCGGGGAAGGGGTCTAGAGACCCAGTACTTC. Amino acids: CASSLVRGRGLETQYF.